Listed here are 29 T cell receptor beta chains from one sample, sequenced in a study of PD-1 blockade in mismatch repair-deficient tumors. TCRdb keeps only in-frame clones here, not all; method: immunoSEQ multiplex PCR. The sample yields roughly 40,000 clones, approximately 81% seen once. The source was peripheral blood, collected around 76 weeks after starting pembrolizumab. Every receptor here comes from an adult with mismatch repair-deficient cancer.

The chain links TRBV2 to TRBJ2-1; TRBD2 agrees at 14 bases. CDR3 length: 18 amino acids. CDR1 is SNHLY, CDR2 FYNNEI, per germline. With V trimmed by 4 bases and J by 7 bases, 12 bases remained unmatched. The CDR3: CASSATSGRAGIGNEQFF. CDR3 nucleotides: TGTGCCAGCAGTGCGACTAGCGGGAGGGCCGGAATAGGGAATGAGCAGTTCTTC.

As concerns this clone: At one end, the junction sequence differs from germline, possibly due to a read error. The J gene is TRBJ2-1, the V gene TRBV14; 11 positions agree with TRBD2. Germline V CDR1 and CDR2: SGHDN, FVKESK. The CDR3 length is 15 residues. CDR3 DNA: TGTGCCAGCAGCCAAGCTGGGACTAGCGGCCCCCCACGGCTCTTC. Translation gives CASSQAGTSGPPRLF.

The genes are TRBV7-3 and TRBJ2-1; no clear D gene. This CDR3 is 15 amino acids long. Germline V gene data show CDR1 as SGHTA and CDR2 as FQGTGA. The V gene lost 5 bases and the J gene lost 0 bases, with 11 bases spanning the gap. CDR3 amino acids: CASSTTRSSYNEQFF. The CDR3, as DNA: TGTGCCAGCAGCACCACCAGGAGCTCCTACAATGAGCAGTTCTTC.

The chain's CDR3 is CSVDGTVDTQYF. CDR3 DNA: TGCAGCGTCGACGGGACTGTAGATACGCAGTATTTT. V gene TRBV29-1 combines with J gene TRBJ2-3; weak D call: TRBD2 (6 bases). The CDR3 sequence is 12 residues long. In germline, CDR1 is SQVTM, CDR2 ANQGSEA. Trimming cost V 6 bases and J 5 bases, with 12 bases left between them.

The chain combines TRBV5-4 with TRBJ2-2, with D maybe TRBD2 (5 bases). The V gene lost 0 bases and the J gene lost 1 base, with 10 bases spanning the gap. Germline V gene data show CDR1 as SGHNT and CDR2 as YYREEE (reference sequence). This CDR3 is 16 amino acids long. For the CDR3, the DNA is TGTGCCAGCAGCTTGGGATCAGGAGGGAACACCGGGGAGCTGTTTTTT. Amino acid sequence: CASSLGSGGNTGELFF.

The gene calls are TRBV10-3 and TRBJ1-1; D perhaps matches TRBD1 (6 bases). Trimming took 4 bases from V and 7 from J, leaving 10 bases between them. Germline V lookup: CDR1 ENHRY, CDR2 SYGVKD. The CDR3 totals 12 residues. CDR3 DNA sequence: TGTGCCATCAGTGGACAGGATTTTGAAGCTTTCTTT. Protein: CAISGQDFEAFF.

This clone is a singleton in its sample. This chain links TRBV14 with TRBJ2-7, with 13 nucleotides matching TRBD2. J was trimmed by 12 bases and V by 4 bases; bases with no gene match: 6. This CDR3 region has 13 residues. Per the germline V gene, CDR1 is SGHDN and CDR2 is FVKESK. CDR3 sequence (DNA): TGTGCCAGCAGCCCCGGACTAGCGGGAGTTCGGTACTTC. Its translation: CASSPGLAGVRYF.

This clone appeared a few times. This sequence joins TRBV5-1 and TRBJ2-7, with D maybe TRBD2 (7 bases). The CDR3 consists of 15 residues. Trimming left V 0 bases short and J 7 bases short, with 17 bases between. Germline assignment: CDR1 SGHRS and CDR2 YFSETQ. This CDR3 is CASSLDGGPRSEQYF. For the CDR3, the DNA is TGCGCCAGCAGCTTGGACGGGGGGCCCCGTTCGGAGCAGTACTTC.

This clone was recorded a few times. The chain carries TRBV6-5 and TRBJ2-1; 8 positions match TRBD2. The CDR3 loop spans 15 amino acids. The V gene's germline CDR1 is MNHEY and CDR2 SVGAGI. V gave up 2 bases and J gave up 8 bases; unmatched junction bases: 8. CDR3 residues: CASSYGAGGRYEQFF. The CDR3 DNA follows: TGTGCCAGCAGTTACGGTGCGGGAGGACGCTATGAGCAGTTCTTC.

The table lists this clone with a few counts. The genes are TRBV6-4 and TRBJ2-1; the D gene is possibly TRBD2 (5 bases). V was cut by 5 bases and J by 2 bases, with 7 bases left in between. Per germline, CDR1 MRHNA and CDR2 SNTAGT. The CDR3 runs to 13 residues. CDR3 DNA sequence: TGTGCCAGCAGTCCCGGGGCCTACAATGAGCAGTTCTTC. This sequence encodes CASSPGAYNEQFF.

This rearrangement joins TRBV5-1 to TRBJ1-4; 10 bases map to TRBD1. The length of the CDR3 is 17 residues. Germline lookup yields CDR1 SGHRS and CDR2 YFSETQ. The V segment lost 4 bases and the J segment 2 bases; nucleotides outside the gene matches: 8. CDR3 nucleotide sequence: TGCGCCAGCAGCGCTGACAGGGGGCGGAATACTAATGAAAAACTGTTTTTT. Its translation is CASSADRGRNTNEKLFF.

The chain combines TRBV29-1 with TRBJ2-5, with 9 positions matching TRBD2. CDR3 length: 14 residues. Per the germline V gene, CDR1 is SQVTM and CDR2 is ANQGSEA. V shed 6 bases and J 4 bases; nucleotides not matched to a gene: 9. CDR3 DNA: TGCAGCGTCGCTCCGGGACTAGCAGGAGAGACCCAGTACTTC. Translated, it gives CSVAPGLAGETQYF.

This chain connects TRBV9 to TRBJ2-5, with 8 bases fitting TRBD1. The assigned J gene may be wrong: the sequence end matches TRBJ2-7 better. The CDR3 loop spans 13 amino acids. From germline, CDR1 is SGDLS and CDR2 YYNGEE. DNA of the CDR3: TGTGCCAGCAGCTTGACAGGGGACTACGAGCAGTACTTC. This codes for CASSLTGDYEQYF.

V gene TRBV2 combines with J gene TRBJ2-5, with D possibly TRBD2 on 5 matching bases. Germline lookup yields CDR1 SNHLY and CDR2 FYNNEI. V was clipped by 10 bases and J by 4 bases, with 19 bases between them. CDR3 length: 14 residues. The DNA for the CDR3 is TGTGCCATCCCCCTCGACTTGGCGGGAGAGACCCAGTACTTC. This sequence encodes CAIPLDLAGETQYF. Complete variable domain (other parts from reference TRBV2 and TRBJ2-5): EPEVTQTPSHQVTQMGQEVILRCVPISNHLYFYWYRQILGQKVEFLVSFYNNEISEKSEIFDDQFSVERPDGSNFTLKIRSTKLEDSAMYFCAIPLDLAGETQYFGPGTRLLVL.

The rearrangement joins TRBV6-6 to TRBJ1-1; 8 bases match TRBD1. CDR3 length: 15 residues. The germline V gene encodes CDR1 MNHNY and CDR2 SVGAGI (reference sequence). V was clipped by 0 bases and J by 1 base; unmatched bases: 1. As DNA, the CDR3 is TGTGCCAGCAGTTACTCTGACAGGGGGAACACTGAAGCTTTCTTT. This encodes CASSYSDRGNTEAFF.

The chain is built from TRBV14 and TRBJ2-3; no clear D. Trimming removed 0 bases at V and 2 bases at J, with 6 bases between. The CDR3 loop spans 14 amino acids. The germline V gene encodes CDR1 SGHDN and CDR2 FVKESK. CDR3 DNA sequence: TGTGCCAGCAGCCAAGAAATTTACACAGATACGCAGTATTTT. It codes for CASSQEIYTDTQYF.

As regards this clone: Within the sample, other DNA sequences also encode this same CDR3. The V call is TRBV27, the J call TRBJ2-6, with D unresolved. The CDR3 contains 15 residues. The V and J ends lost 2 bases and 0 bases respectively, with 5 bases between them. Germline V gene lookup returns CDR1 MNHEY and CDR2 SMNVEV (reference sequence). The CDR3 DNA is TGTGCCAGCAGTTTAGGCGGCTCTGGGGCCAACGTCCTGACTTTC. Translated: CASSLGGSGANVLTF.

The CDR3 here is CASSSRRGDRQPQHF. The CDR3 DNA sequence: TGTGCCAGTAGTAGCCGGCGGGGGGATCGTCAGCCCCAGCATTTT. The chain combines TRBV19 with TRBJ1-5; D might be TRBD1 (5 bases). Deletions cut 4 bases from V and 6 bases from J, with 16 bases between. In germline, CDR1 is LNHDA, CDR2 SQIVND (reference sequence). The CDR3 covers 15 residues.

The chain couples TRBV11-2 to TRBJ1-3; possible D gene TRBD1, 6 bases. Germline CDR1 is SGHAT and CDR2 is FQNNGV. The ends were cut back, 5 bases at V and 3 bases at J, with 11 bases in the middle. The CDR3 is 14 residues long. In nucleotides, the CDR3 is TGTGCCAGCAGCCGAACAGGGATTGGAAACACCATATATTTT. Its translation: CASSRTGIGNTIYF.

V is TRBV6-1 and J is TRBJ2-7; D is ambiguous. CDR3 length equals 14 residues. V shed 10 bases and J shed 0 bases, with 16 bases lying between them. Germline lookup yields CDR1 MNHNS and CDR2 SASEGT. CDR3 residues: CATRFEGFSYEQYF. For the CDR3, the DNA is TGTGCCACCAGATTTGAAGGTTTCTCCTACGAGCAGTACTTC.

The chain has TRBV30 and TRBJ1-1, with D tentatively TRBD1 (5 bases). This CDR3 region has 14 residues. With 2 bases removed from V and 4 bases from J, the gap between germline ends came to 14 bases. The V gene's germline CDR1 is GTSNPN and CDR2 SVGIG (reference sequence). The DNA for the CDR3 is TGTGCCTGGAGTCTGAGTTCCGGGGGCACTGAAGCTTTCTTT. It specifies CAWSLSSGGTEAFF.

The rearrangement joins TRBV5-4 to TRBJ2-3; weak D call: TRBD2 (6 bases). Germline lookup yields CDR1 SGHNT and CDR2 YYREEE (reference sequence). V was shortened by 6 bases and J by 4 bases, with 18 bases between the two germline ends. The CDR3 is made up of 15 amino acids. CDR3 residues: CASTAGPRASDTQYF. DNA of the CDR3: TGTGCCAGCACCGCGGGACCGCGTGCTTCAGATACGCAGTATTTT.

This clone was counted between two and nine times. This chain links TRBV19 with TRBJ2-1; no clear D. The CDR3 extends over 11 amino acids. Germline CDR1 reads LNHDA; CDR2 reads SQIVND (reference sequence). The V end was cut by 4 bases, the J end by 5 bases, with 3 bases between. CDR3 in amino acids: CASSTHNEQFF. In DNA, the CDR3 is TGTGCCAGTAGTACACACAATGAGCAGTTCTTC.

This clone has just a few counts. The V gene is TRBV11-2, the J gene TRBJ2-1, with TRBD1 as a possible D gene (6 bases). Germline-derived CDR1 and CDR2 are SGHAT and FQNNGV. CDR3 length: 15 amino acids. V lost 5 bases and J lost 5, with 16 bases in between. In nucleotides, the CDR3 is TGTGCCAGCAGCCCCGACTGGACAGCCAACAATGAGCAGTTCTTC. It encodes CASSPDWTANNEQFF. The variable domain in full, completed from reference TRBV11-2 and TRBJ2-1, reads EAGVAQSPRYKIIEKRQSVAFWCNPISGHATLYWYQQILGQGPKLLIQFQNNGVVDDSQLPKDRFSAERLKGVDSTLKIQPAKLEDSAVYLCASSPDWTANNEQFFGPGTRLTVL.

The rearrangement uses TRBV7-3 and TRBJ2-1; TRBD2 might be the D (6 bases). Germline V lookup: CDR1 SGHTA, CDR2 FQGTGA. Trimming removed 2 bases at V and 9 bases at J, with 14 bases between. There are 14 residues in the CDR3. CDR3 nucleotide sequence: TGTGCCAGCAGCTTAGAGGGGCAGGGAGGTGAGCAGTTCTTC. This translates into CASSLEGQGGEQFF.

The CDR3 here is CASSLGGEQFF. In DNA form, the CDR3 reads TGCGCCAGTTCTCTAGGGGGGGAGCAGTTCTTC. The rearrangement uses TRBV10-2 and TRBJ2-1; D may match TRBD1 or TRBD2 (6 bases each). Trimming shortened V by 9 bases and J by 10 bases, and 13 bases separated the two germline ends. The CDR3 length is 11 residues. CDR1 and CDR2 from the germline V gene are WSHSY and SAAADI.

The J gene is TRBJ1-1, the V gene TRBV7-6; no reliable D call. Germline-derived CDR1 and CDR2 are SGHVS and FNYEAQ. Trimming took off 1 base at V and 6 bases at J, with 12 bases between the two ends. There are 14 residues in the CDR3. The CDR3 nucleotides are TGTGCCAGCAGCTTAGGTATCACTGGAGCTGAAGCTTTCTTT. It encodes CASSLGITGAEAFF.

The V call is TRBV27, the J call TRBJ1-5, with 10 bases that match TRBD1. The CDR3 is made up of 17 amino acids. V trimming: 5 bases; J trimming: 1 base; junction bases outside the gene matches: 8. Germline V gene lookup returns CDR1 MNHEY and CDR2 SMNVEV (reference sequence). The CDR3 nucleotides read TGTGCCAGCAGTCAGACAGGGGGCAGGGTGAGCAATCAGCCCCAGCATTTT. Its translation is CASSQTGGRVSNQPQHF.

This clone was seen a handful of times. The CDR3 DNA follows: TGCAGCGTCCGACCACAGGGAAGCACTGAAGCTTTCTTT. Its translation: CSVRPQGSTEAFF. The chain joins TRBV29-1 to TRBJ1-1; maybe TRBD1 (6 bases). The germline V gene has CDR1 SQVTM and CDR2 ANQGSEA. CDR3 length equals 13 residues. V gave up 6 bases and J gave up 4 bases, with 15 bases separating them.